What follows describes a single T cell receptor (beta chain). The data derive from a study of CD8 T cells in Susac syndrome. cDNA came from around 0.5 to 1 ug RNA primed by random hexamers. The CDR3 of TCR beta was amplified by immunoSEQ multiplex PCR across 54 Vbeta and 13 Jbeta. TCRdb passed the immunoSEQ multiplex PCR reads through MiXCR, listing each CDR3 protein once. Of some 130,000 distinct CDR3 sequences detected, around 90% appear once; the ten largest clones hold around 0.25%. Between the trimmed V and J ends, which lost 0 bases and 5 bases, there was a span of 11 bases. This CDR3 has 14 residues. Germline values: CDR1 SGHNT, CDR2 YYREEE (reference sequence).

The sample taken for sequencing was CD8+ T cells from PBMCs. This chain connects TRBV5-4 to TRBJ1-2; no reliable D call. The sequence was obtained from a human donor with multiple sclerosis. In DNA form, the CDR3 reads TGTGCCAGCAGCTTGGCCGTTGCGGAATATGGCTACACCTTC. It specifies CASSLAVAEYGYTF.